The T cell receptor (beta chain) described here comes from a study of T cell responses to AZD1222 COVID-19 vaccine. The count of this clone is one. Sequencing was performed with immunoSEQ multiplex PCR; in TCRdb, only in-frame clones are kept and a portion is missing. The sample lists over 130,000 clones; about 90% were seen once. Researchers grouped second doses given at about 4 or about 12 weeks into one pool. Germline CDR1 is SGHDT and CDR2 is YYEEEE. The CDR3 loop spans 18 amino acids. V trimming: 3 bases; J trimming: 10 bases; junction bases outside the gene matches: 23. The V call is TRBV5-6, the J call TRBJ1-1; 8 nucleotides match TRBD1. Here the sequenced sample was peripheral blood, taken 28 days after the second AZD1222 dose. The source of this sequence is an adult who received the AZD1222 COVID-19 vaccine. CDR3 region: CASSSQGGLTGGRRVAFF. CDR3 nucleotide sequence: TGTGCCAGCAGCTCACAGGGGGGGCTAACTGGAGGTCGACGTGTAGCTTTCTTT. The full variable domain, its missing parts supplied by reference TRBV5-6 and TRBJ1-1, is DAGVTQSPTHLIKTRGQQVTLRCSPKSGHDTVSWYQQALGQGPQFIFQYYEEEERQRGNFPDRFSGHQFPNYSSELNVNALLLGDSALYLCASSSQGGLTGGRRVAFFGQGTRLTVV.